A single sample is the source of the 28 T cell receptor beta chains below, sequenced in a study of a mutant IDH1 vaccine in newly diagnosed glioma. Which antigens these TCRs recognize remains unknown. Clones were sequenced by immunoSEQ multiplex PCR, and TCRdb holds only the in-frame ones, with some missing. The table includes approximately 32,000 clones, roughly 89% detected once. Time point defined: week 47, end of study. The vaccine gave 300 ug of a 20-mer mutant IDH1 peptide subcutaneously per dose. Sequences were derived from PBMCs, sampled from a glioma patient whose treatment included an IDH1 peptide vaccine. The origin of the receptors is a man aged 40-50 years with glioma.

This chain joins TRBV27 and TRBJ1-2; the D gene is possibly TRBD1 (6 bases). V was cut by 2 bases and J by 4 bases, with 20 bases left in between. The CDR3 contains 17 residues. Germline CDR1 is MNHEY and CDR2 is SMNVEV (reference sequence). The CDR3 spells CASSLSRASGGGYGYTF. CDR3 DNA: TGTGCCAGCAGTTTAAGCCGGGCCTCGGGGGGCGGCTATGGCTACACCTTC.

The CDR3 spells CASSSGTGGNIQYF. The CDR3, as DNA: TGTGCCAGCAGCTCCGGGACAGGGGGAAACATTCAGTACTTC. This chain uses TRBV6-5 with TRBJ2-4; 11 bases map to TRBD1. CDR1 is MNHEY, CDR2 SVGAGI, per germline. V gave up 6 bases and J gave up 6 bases; unmatched junction bases: 4. This CDR3 contains 14 residues.

This chain's CDR3 is CASSPQGLQQPQHF. Here the CDR3 DNA reads TGTGCCAGCAGTCCACAGGGGTTACAGCAGCCCCAGCATTTT. The chain uses TRBV28 and TRBJ1-5; TRBD1 agrees at 7 bases. The J segment lost 7 bases and the V segment lost 5 bases, leaving 8 bases of the junction unmatched. There are 14 residues in the CDR3. Germline lookup yields CDR1 MDHEN and CDR2 SYDVKM.

The CDR3 region is CASSLGLGGGRDEQFF. CDR3 bases: TGTGCCAGCAGCTTAGGCTTGGGAGGAGGGCGAGATGAGCAGTTCTTC. The rearrangement links TRBV13 to TRBJ2-1, with D maybe TRBD2 (6 bases). CDR1 is PRHDT, CDR2 FYEKMQ, per germline (reference sequence). V was pared by 0 bases and J by 8 bases, with 17 bases between. The length of the CDR3 is 16 residues. Based on the CDR3 plus reference TRBV13 and TRBJ2-1, the full variable domain is AAGVIQSPRHLIKEKRETATLKCYPIPRHDTVYWYQQGPGQDPQFLISFYEKMQSDKGSIPDRFSAQQFSDYHSELNMSSLELGDSALYFCASSLGLGGGRDEQFFGPGTRLTVL.

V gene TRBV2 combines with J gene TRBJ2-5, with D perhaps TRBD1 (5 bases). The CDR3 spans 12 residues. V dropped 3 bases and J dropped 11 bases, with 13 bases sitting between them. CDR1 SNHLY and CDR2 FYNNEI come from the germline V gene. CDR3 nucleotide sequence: TGTGCCAGCAGTGAGGGGCTCCAGAAACAGTACTTC. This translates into CASSEGLQKQYF.

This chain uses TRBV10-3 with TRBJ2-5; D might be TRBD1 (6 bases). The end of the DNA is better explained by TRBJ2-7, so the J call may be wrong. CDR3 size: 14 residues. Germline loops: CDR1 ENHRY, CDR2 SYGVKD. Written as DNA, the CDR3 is TGTGCCATCAGTGTGGACAGTCTTACCAACGAGCAGTACTTC. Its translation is CAISVDSLTNEQYF.

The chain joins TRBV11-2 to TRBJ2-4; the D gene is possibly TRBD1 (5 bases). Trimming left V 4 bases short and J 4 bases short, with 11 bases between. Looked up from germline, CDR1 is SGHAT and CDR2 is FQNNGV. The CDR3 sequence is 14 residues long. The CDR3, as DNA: TGTGCCAGCAGCTCAGGGTGGGCTAAAAACATTCAGTACTTC. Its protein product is CASSSGWAKNIQYF.

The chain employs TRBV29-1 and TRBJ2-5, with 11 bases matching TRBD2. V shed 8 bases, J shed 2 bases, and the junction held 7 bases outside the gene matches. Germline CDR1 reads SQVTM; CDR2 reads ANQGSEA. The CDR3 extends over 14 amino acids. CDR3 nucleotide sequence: TGCAGCACATCTAGCGGGGGGCTGCAAGAGACCCAGTACTTC. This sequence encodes CSTSSGGLQETQYF.

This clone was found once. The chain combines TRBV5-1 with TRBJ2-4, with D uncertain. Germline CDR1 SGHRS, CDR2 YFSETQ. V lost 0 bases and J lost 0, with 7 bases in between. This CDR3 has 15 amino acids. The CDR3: CASSLGLLAKNIQYF. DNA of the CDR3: TGCGCCAGCAGCTTGGGCTTACTAGCCAAAAACATTCAGTACTTC.

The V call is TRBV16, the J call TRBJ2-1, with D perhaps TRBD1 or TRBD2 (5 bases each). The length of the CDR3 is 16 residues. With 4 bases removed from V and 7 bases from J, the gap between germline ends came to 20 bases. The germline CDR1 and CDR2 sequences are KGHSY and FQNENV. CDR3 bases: TGTGCCAGCAGCCTAGAGGGGACGGCAAACGAGAATGAGCAGTTCTTC. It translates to CASSLEGTANENEQFF.

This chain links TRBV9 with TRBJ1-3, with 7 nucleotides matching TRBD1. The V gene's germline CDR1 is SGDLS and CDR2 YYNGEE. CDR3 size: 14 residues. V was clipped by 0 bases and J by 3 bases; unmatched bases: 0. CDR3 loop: CASSVGDSGNTIYF. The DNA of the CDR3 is TGTGCCAGCAGCGTAGGGGACAGTGGAAACACCATATATTTT.

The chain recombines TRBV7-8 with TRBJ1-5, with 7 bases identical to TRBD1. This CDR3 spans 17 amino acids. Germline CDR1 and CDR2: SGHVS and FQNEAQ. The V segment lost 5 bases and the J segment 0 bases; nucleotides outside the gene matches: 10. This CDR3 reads CASSPWTGANSNQPQHF. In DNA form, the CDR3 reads TGTGCCAGCAGCCCGTGGACAGGAGCAAATAGCAATCAGCCCCAGCATTTT.

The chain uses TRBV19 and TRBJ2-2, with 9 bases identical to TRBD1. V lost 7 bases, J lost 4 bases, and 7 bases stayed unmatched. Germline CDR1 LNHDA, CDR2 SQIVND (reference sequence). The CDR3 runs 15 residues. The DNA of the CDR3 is TGTGCCAGTAAGACGGGACAGGGAGGCACCGGGGAGCTGTTTTTT. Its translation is CASKTGQGGTGELFF. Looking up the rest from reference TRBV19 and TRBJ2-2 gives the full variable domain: DGGITQSPKYLFRKEGQNVTLSCEQNLNHDAMYWYRQDPGQGLRLIYYSQIVNDFQKGDIAEGYSVSREKKESFPLTVTSAQKNPTAFYLCASKTGQGGTGELFFGEGSRLTVL.

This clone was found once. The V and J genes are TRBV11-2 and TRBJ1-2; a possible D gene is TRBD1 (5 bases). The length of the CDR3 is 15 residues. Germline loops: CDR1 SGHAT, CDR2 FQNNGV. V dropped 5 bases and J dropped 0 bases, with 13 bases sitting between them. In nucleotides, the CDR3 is TGTGCCAGCAGCCTCGTGGGGGTTTCTAACTATGGCTACACCTTC. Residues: CASSLVGVSNYGYTF.

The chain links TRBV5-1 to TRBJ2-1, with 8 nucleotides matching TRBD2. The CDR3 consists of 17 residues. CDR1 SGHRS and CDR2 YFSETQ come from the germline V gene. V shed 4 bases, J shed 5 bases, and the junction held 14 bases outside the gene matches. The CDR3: CASSRSSGTSSDNEQFF. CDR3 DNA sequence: TGCGCCAGCAGCCGGAGCTCCGGGACTAGTAGCGACAATGAGCAGTTCTTC.

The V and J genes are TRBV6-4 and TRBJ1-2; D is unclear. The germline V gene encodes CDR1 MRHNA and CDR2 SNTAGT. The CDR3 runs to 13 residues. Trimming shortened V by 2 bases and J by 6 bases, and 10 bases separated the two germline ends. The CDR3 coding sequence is TGTGCCAGCAGTGACCAAGGGTCCCATGGCTACACCTTC. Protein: CASSDQGSHGYTF.

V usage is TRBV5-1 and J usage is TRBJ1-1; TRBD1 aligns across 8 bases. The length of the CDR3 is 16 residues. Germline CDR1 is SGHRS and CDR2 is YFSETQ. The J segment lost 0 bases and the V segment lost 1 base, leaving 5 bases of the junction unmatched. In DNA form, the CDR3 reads TGCGCCAGCAGCTTGTGGGACAGGAGCATGAACACTGAAGCTTTCTTT. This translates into CASSLWDRSMNTEAFF. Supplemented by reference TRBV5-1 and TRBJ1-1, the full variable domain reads KAGVTQTPRYLIKTRGQQVTLSCSPISGHRSVSWYQQTPGQGLQFLFEYFSETQRNKGNFPGRFSGRQFSNSRSEMNVSTLELGDSALYLCASSLWDRSMNTEAFFGQGTRLTVV.

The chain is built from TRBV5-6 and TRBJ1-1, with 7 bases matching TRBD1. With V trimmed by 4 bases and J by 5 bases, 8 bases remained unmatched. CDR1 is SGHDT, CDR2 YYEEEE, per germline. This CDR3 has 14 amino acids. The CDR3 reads CASSGNRGKTEAFF. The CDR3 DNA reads TGTGCCAGCAGCGGAAACAGGGGAAAGACTGAAGCTTTCTTT.

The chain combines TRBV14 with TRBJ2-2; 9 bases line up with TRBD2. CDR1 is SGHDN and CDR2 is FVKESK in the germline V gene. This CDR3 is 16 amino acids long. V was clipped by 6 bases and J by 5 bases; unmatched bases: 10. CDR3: CASSQIAGVYTGELFF. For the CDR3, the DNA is TGTGCCAGCAGTCAAATAGCGGGAGTATATACCGGGGAGCTGTTTTTT.

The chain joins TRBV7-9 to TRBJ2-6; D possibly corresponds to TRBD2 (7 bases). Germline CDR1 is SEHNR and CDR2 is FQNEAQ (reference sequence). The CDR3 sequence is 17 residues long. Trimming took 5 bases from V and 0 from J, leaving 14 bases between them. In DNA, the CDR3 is TGTGCCAGCAGCCCAGTCGGGGGGCTCTCTGGGGCCAACGTCCTGACTTTC. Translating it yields CASSPVGGLSGANVLTF.

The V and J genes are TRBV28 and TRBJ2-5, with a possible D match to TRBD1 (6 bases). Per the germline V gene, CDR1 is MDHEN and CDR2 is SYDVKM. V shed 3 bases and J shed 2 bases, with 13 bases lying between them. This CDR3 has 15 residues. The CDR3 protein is CASSFPGQLQETQYF. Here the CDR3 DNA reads TGTGCCAGCAGTTTCCCCGGACAGTTACAAGAGACCCAGTACTTC.

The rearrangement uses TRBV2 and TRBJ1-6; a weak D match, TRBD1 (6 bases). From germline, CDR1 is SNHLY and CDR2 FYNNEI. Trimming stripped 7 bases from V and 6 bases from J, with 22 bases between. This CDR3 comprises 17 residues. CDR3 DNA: TGTGCCAGCATGAAGGACAGAAAACTAGGCGGTAATTCACCCCTCCACTTT. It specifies CASMKDRKLGGNSPLHF.

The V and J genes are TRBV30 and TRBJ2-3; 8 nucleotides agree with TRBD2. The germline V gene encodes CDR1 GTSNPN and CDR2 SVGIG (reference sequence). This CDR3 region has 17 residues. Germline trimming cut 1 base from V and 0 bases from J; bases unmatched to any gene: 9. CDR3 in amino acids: CAWSAGAGGSSTDTQYF. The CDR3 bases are TGTGCCTGGAGTGCCGGGGCGGGGGGCTCAAGCACAGATACGCAGTATTTT.

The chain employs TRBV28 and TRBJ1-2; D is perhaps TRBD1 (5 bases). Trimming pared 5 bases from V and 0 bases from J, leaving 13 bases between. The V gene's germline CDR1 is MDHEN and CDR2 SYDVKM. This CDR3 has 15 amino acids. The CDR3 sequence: CASSMGRAANYGYTF. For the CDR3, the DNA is TGTGCCAGCAGTATGGGCAGGGCGGCTAACTATGGCTACACCTTC.

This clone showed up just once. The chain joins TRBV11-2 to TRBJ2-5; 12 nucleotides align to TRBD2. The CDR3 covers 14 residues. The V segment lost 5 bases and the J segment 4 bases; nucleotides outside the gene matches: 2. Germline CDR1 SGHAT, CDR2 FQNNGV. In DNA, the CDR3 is TGTGCCAGCAGCGTGGGACTAGCGGGAGAGACCCAGTACTTC. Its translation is CASSVGLAGETQYF.

The CDR3 region is CASSPGQYNSPLHF. The CDR3 coding sequence is TGTGCCAGCAGTCCGGGACAGTATAATTCACCCCTCCACTTT. V gene TRBV6-4 combines with J gene TRBJ1-6, with TRBD1 matching over 7 bases. The germline gives CDR1 MRHNA, CDR2 SNTAGT. The CDR3 consists of 14 residues. V shed 5 bases and J 4 bases; nucleotides not matched to a gene: 2.

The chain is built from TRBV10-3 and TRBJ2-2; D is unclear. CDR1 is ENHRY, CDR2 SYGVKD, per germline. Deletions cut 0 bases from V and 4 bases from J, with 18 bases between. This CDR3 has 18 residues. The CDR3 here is CAISESTLKPPGTGELFF. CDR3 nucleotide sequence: TGTGCCATCAGTGAGTCGACTCTCAAGCCCCCCGGCACCGGGGAGCTGTTTTTT.

The CDR3 sequence: CASSQDGQGGTDTQYF. In DNA, the CDR3 is TGCGCCAGCAGCCAAGATGGACAGGGCGGCACAGATACGCAGTATTTT. V and J are TRBV4-3 and TRBJ2-3; 8 nucleotides match TRBD1. The junction had 3 bases not matched to a gene; V was cut back by 0 bases and J by 1 base. The CDR3 has 16 amino acids. Germline CDR1 and CDR2: LGHNA and YSLEER.